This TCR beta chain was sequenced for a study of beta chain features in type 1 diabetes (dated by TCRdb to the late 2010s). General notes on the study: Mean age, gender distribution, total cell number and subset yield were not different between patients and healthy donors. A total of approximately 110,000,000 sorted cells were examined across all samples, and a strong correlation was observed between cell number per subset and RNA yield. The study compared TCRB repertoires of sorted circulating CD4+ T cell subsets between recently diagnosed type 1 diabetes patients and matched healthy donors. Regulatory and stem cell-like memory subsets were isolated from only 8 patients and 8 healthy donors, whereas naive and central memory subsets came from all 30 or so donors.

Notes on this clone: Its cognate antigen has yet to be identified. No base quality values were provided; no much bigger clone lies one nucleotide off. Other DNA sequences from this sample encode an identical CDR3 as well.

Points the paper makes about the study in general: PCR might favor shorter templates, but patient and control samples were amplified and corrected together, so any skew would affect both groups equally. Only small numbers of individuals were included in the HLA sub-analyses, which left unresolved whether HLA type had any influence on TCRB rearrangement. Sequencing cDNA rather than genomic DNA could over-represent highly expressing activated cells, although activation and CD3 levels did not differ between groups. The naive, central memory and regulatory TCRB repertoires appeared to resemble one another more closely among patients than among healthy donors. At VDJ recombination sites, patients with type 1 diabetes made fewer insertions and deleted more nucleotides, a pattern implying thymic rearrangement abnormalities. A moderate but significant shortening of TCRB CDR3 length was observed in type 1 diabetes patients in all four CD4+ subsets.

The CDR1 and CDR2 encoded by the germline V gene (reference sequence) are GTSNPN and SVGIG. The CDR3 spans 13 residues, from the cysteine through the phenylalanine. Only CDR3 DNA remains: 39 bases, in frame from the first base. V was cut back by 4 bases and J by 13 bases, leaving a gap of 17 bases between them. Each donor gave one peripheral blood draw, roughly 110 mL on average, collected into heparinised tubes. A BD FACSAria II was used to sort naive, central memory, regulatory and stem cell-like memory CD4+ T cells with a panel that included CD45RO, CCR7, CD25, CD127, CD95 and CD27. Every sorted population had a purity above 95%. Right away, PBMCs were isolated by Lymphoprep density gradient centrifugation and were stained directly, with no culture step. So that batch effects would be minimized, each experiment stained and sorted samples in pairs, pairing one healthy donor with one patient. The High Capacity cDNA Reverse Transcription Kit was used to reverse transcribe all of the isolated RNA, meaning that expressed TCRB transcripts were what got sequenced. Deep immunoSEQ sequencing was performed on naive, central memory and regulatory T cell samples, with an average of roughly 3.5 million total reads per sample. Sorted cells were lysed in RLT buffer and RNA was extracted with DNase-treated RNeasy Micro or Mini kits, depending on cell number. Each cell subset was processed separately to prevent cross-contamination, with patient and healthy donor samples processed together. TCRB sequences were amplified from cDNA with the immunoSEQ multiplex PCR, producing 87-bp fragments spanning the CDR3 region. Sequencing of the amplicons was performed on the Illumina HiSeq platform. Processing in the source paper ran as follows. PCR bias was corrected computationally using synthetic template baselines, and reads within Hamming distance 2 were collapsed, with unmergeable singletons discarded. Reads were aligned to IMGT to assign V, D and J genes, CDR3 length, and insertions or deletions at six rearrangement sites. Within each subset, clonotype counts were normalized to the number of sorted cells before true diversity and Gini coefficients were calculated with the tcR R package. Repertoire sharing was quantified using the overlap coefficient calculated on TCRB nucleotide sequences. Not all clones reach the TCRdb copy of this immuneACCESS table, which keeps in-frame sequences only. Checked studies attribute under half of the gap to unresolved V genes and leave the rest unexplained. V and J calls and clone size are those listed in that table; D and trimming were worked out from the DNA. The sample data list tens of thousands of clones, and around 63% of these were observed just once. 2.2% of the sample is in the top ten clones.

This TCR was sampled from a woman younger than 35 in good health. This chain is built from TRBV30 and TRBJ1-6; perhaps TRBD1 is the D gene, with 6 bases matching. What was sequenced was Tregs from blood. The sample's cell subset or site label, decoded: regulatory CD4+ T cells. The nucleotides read TGTGCCTGGAATTCCAGGGGAGGGTCCCCCCTCCACTTT. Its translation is CAWNSRGGSPLHF.